Detailed here is one TCR beta chain. Germline CDR1 MNHEY, CDR2 SMNVEV (reference sequence). The J segment lost 8 bases and the V segment lost 4 bases, leaving 5 bases of the junction unmatched. The CDR3 is 13 amino acids. This entry is derived from a study of blood T cell repertoires in COVID-19. Assay: immunoSEQ multiplex PCR; the TCRdb copy retains only in-frame clones and omits some. The table includes about 220,000 clones, 75% to 85% detected once. The J gene is TRBJ1-3, the V gene TRBV27, with 7 bases aligning to TRBD1. The TCR was taken from a woman aged 70-85 years with acute or convalescent COVID-19. Sequencing was done on a sample of peripheral blood. DNA of the CDR3: TGTGCCAGCAGTTCCCGACAGGGACACACCATATATTTT. Protein: CASSSRQGHTIYF.